Below are 30 T cell receptor beta chains sequenced from a single sample in a study of blood T cell repertoires in COVID-19. Libraries were prepared by immunoSEQ multiplex PCR; TCRdb keeps only in-frame clonotypes and omits some of them. Found here are about 290,000 clones, over 85% of them singletons; the top ten hold around 10%. The sample taken for sequencing was peripheral blood. These receptors were collected from a woman aged 30 to 39 with COVID-19, enrolled during active disease.

CDR3 coding DNA: TGTGCCAGCAGACCCGCTGGGACAGGGAGAAACACCATATATTTT. This encodes CASRPAGTGRNTIYF. This chain links TRBV6-5 with TRBJ1-3; TRBD1 aligns across 9 bases. The CDR3 has 15 residues. Germline-derived CDR1 and CDR2 are MNHEY and SVGAGI. Trimming took 6 bases from V and 5 from J; bases not matched to a gene: 8.

The CDR3 DNA follows: TGTGCCAGCAGTTTACGAGGCCTTGGTAACACTGAAGCTTTCTTT. Encoded protein: CASSLRGLGNTEAFF. V and J are TRBV27 and TRBJ1-1; D gene ambiguous. The germline V and J ends were trimmed by 2 bases and 2 bases, with 12 bases remaining between them. The germline CDR1 and CDR2 sequences are MNHEY and SMNVEV (reference sequence). The CDR3 totals 15 residues.

The rearrangement uses TRBV5-3 and TRBJ2-1; TRBD2 might be the D (6 bases). TRBV5-3 carries the ORF label, with uncertain function. This CDR3 spans 12 amino acids. V dropped 7 bases and J dropped 3 bases, with 8 bases sitting between them. The CDR3, as DNA: TGTGCCAGAGGGGGGAACTACAATGAGCAGTTCTTC. This translates into CARGGNYNEQFF.

The rearrangement joins TRBV6-2 or TRBV6-3 to TRBJ2-7, with a tentative D call TRBD1 (7 bases). Germline V gives CDR1 MNHEY, CDR2 SVGEGT. With 3 bases removed from V and 5 bases from J, the gap between germline ends came to 17 bases. The CDR3 is 15 residues long. DNA of the CDR3: TGTGCCAGCAGTTATTTTAGCCCAGGGGGGCACGAGCAGTACTTC. Amino acids: CASSYFSPGGHEQYF.

About this clone: Other DNA sequences of this sample code for an identical CDR3. This sequence joins TRBV2 and TRBJ2-1, with 7 nucleotides matching TRBD1. V shed 4 bases and J 8 bases; nucleotides not matched to a gene: 2. Germline CDR1 and CDR2: SNHLY and FYNNEI. CDR3 length: 12 residues. DNA for the CDR3: TGTGCCAGCAGTGGACAGGGCTATGAGCAGTTCTTC. It translates to CASSGQGYEQFF.

The rearrangement uses TRBV6-6 and TRBJ1-2, with 12 bases fitting TRBD1. Germline trimming cut 5 bases from V and 4 bases from J; bases unmatched to any gene: 14. Germline V CDR1 and CDR2: MNHNY, SVGAGI (reference sequence). There are 18 residues in the CDR3. The CDR3 here is CASSRLPGTGGFGYGYTF. The CDR3 DNA reads TGTGCCAGCAGTCGCCTCCCCGGGACAGGGGGCTTTGGCTATGGCTACACCTTC.

V gene TRBV2 combines with J gene TRBJ1-3; no firm D call. V was cut by 7 bases and J by 2 bases, with 12 bases left in between. The CDR3 is 14 amino acids. Germline V gene data show CDR1 as SNHLY and CDR2 as FYNNEI. Written as DNA, the CDR3 is TGTGCCAGCACCGTTTCCAGAACTGGAAACACCATATATTTT. Translation gives CASTVSRTGNTIYF.

The chain links TRBV28 to TRBJ2-2; D perhaps matches TRBD1 (6 bases). This CDR3 spans 13 amino acids. V lost 6 bases and J lost 2, with 7 bases in between. Germline assignment: CDR1 MDHEN and CDR2 SYDVKM. The DNA of the CDR3 is TGTGCCAGCAGGGACAGTAACACCGGGGAGCTGTTTTTT. This sequence encodes CASRDSNTGELFF.

Here the CDR3 DNA reads TGTGCCAGCAGTTATGCCGGGACAGACTATGGCTACACCTTC. Translating gives CASSYAGTDYGYTF. The chain recombines TRBV6-6 with TRBJ1-2; 7 bases line up with TRBD1. V gave up 3 bases and J gave up 3 bases; unmatched junction bases: 4. The CDR3 has 14 residues. The germline gives CDR1 MNHNY, CDR2 SVGAGI (reference sequence).

The rearrangement joins TRBV7-9 to TRBJ1-1, with D unresolved. The germline V and J ends were trimmed by 1 base and 5 bases, with 5 bases remaining between them. The CDR3 has 12 residues. CDR1 is SEHNR, CDR2 FQNEAQ, per germline (reference sequence). CDR3 nucleotides: TGTGCCAGCAGCTTAGTGAGAACTGAAGCTTTCTTT. Its translation: CASSLVRTEAFF.

The chain links TRBV7-9 to TRBJ2-7, with D perhaps matching TRBD2 (5 bases). The germline gives CDR1 SEHNR, CDR2 FQNEAQ (reference sequence). CDR3 length: 15 residues. The V and J ends lost 3 bases and 1 base respectively, with 13 bases between them. The CDR3 nucleotides read TGTGCCAGCAGCTTCGTCGGGGATAGGTCCTACGAGCAGTACTTC. Translating gives CASSFVGDRSYEQYF.

The V and J genes are TRBV5-5 and TRBJ1-4, with a tentative D call TRBD1 (5 bases). Germline V gives CDR1 SGHKS, CDR2 YYEKEE (reference sequence). The length of the CDR3 is 13 residues. Deletions cut 4 bases from V and 2 bases from J, with 6 bases between. The CDR3 loop is CASSGTTNEKLFF. In DNA, the CDR3 is TGTGCCAGCAGCGGGACTACTAATGAAAAACTGTTTTTT.

The chain recombines TRBV10-2 with TRBJ2-7, with D possibly being TRBD2 (6 bases). The CDR3 covers 20 residues. In germline, CDR1 is WSHSY, CDR2 SAAADI. The germline V and J ends were trimmed by 4 bases and 6 bases, with 34 bases remaining between them. The CDR3 DNA sequence: TGCGCCAGCAGTGCGGGAGTAGGGACTCAGACATCGCTTAGGGGTAGCGAGCAGTACTTC. Amino acids: CASSAGVGTQTSLRGSEQYF.

The chain joins TRBV19 to TRBJ1-1; D is unclear. Germline CDR1 reads LNHDA; CDR2 reads SQIVND (reference sequence). The CDR3 totals 12 residues. V was trimmed by 6 bases and J by 8 bases, leaving 13 bases between them. In DNA, the CDR3 is TGTGCCAGTAGGGTAGGTGCCGGGGAAGCTTTCTTT. The encoded protein is CASRVGAGEAFF.

This clone has just one count. The genes are TRBV5-6 and TRBJ2-7, with TRBD1 identical over 10 bases. This CDR3 comprises 15 residues. Germline V gene sequence: CDR1 SGHDT, CDR2 YYEEEE. Trimming at V came to 4 bases and at J to 2 bases, leaving 6 bases not matched to a gene. CDR3 in amino acids: CASSSPDRGPYEQYF. As DNA, the CDR3 is TGTGCCAGCAGCAGCCCAGACAGGGGGCCCTACGAGCAGTACTTC.

V gene TRBV6-5 combines with J gene TRBJ1-2, with D perhaps matching TRBD1 (6 bases). Trimming cost V 4 bases and J 8 bases, with 14 bases left between them. Germline V gives CDR1 MNHEY, CDR2 SVGAGI. CDR3 length equals 13 residues. The CDR3 nucleotides read TGTGCCAGCAGTTCCTCGGACAGCCCAGGCTACACCTTC. Amino acid sequence: CASSSSDSPGYTF.

Comment on this clone: Sequence at one end of the junction differs from germline and may be a read error. The chain employs TRBV27 and TRBJ2-2; D call uncertain. CDR3 size: 13 residues. Germline V lookup: CDR1 MNHEY, CDR2 SMNVEV (reference sequence). Written as DNA, the CDR3 is TGTGCCAGCAGTGTATCCGAGGCCGGGGAGCTGTTTTTT. It codes for CASSVSEAGELFF.

The V and J genes are TRBV10-2 and TRBJ2-7; TRBD1 aligns across 7 bases. The CDR3 covers 14 residues. Germline V gene data show CDR1 as WSHSY and CDR2 as SAAADI. J gave up 4 bases and V 0 bases, and 3 bases lay outside the gene matches. The CDR3 nucleotides read TGCGCCAGCAGTGAGTCTGGGACAGCGTACGAGCAGTACTTC. Translation: CASSESGTAYEQYF.

The chain carries TRBV27 and TRBJ1-2; D remains unclear. This CDR3 comprises 13 residues. Germline V lookup: CDR1 MNHEY, CDR2 SMNVEV (reference sequence). V lost 2 bases and J 4 bases, leaving 8 bases between the germline ends. This CDR3 is CASSLRGIYGYTF. In DNA form, the CDR3 reads TGTGCCAGCAGTTTACGGGGTATCTATGGCTACACCTTC.

This chain connects TRBV28 to TRBJ2-5; no clear D gene. CDR1 and CDR2 from the germline V gene are MDHEN and SYDVKM. Trimming removed 6 bases from V and 1 base from J, with 18 bases in between. This CDR3 has 16 amino acids. The CDR3 reads CASSPRWAYFQETQYF. The DNA for the CDR3 is TGTGCCAGCAGCCCACGATGGGCCTATTTCCAAGAGACCCAGTACTTC.

The chain carries TRBV27 and TRBJ1-4; D is unclear. Looked up from germline, CDR1 is MNHEY and CDR2 is SMNVEV (reference sequence). CDR3 length: 12 residues. Trimming stripped 8 bases from V and 4 bases from J, with 8 bases between. The CDR3 loop reads CASGGYNEKLFF. In nucleotides, the CDR3 is TGTGCCAGCGGCGGCTATAATGAAAAACTGTTTTTT.

V and J are TRBV18 and TRBJ2-7, with 9 bases fitting TRBD1. Trimming cost V 4 bases and J 1 base; bases outside gene matches: 2. Per germline, CDR1 KGHSH and CDR2 LQKENI. The CDR3 is 14 residues long. This CDR3 is CASSHGTGSYEQYF. In nucleotides, the CDR3 is TGTGCCAGCTCACACGGGACAGGGTCCTACGAGCAGTACTTC.

The chain combines TRBV4-2 with TRBJ1-6; 7 nucleotides line up with TRBD1. Germline V lookup: CDR1 LGHNA, CDR2 YNFKEQ. The ends lost 3 bases at V and 7 bases at J; junction bases unmatched: 6. This CDR3 has 15 residues. The chain's CDR3 is CASSQRQGPNSPLHF. The CDR3 DNA sequence: TGTGCCAGCAGCCAGCGACAGGGTCCCAATTCACCCCTCCACTTT.

The chain combines TRBV24-1 with TRBJ2-3; TRBD2 is a possible D gene (6 bases). The CDR3 has 14 residues. Per the germline V gene, CDR1 is KGHDR and CDR2 is SFDVKD. Trimming pared 3 bases from V and 2 bases from J, leaving 8 bases between. For the CDR3, the DNA is TGTGCCACCAGTGATCGGGACTTCACAGATACGCAGTATTTT. It is translated as CATSDRDFTDTQYF.

The J gene is TRBJ1-3, the V gene TRBV18; D might be TRBD1 (5 bases). CDR3 length: 14 amino acids. Germline-derived CDR1 and CDR2 are KGHSH and LQKENI. Deletions cut 3 bases from V and 4 bases from J, with 10 bases between. This CDR3 reads CASSPLDRGNTIYF. The CDR3 DNA reads as TGTGCCAGCTCACCCTTAGACAGAGGAAACACCATATATTTT.

The chain recombines TRBV5-6 with TRBJ2-7; 8 nucleotides agree with TRBD1. Germline-derived CDR1 and CDR2 are SGHDT and YYEEEE. The CDR3 is 15 residues long. The J segment lost 1 base and the V segment lost 6 bases, leaving 9 bases of the junction unmatched. CDR3 in amino acids: CASTRRGRRSYEQYF. DNA for the CDR3: TGTGCCAGCACCCGCAGGGGGCGCAGATCCTACGAGCAGTACTTC.

The table lists this clone with a count of one. The genes are TRBV24-1 and TRBJ2-1, with 10 bases aligning to TRBD1. This CDR3 has 16 residues. Germline CDR1 is KGHDR and CDR2 is SFDVKD. Trimming took 10 bases from V and 5 from J; bases not matched to a gene: 13. This chain's CDR3 is CATSGIRDRGNNEQFF. The CDR3 nucleotides read TGTGCCACTTCCGGGATCCGGGACAGGGGAAACAATGAGCAGTTCTTC.

The chain uses TRBV27 and TRBJ2-1; 8 bases fit TRBD1. Germline loops: CDR1 MNHEY, CDR2 SMNVEV (reference sequence). V lost 6 bases, J lost 7 bases, and 2 bases stayed unmatched. CDR3 length: 12 residues. The DNA for the CDR3 is TGTGCCAGCAGGACAGGGGCGAATGAGCAGTTCTTC. It specifies CASRTGANEQFF.

The V and J genes are TRBV11-3 and TRBJ1-1; no clear D. V lost 0 bases and J 4 bases, leaving 6 bases between the germline ends. Germline CDR1 is SGHNT and CDR2 is YENEEA. This CDR3 has 13 amino acids. In DNA form, the CDR3 reads TGTGCCAGCAGCTTAGACCACGGCACTGAAGCTTTCTTT. Amino acid sequence: CASSLDHGTEAFF.

The V call is TRBV11-2, the J call TRBJ2-5; a weak D match, TRBD2 (7 bases). Germline CDR1 and CDR2: SGHAT and FQNNGV. With 9 bases removed from V and 4 bases from J, the gap between germline ends came to 15 bases. The CDR3 spans 13 residues. CDR3 in DNA: TGTGCCAGTCTAGGCGGGGGCGTAGAGACCCAGTACTTC. Residues: CASLGGGVETQYF.